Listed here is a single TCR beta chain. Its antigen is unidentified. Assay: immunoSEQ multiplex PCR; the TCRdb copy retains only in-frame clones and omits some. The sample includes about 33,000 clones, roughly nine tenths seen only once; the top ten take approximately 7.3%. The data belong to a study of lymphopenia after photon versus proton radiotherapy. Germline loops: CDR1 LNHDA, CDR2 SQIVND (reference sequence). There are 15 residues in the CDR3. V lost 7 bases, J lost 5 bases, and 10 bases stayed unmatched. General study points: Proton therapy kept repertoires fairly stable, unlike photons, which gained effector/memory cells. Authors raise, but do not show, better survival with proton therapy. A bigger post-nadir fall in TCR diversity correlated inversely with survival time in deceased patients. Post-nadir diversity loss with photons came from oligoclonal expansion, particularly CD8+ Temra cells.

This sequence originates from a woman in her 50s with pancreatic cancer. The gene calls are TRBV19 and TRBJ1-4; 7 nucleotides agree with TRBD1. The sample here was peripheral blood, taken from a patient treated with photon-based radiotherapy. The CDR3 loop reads CASKEGGQINEKLFF. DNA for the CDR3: TGTGCCAGTAAAGAGGGGGGACAGATCAATGAAAAACTGTTTTTT.